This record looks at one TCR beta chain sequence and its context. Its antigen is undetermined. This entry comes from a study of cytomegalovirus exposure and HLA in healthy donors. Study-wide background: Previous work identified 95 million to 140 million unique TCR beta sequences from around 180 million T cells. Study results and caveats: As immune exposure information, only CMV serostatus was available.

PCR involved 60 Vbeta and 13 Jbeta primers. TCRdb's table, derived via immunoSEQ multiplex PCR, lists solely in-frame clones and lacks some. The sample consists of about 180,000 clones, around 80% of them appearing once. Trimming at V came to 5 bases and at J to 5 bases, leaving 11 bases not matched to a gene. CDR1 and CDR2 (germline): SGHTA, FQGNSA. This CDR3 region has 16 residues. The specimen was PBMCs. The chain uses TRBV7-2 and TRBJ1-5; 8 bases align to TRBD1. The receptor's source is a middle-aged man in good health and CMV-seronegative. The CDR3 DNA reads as TGTGCCAGCAGCCCCGCGCAGGGGGCCTACTATCAGCCCCAGCATTTT. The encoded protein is CASSPAQGAYYQPQHF.